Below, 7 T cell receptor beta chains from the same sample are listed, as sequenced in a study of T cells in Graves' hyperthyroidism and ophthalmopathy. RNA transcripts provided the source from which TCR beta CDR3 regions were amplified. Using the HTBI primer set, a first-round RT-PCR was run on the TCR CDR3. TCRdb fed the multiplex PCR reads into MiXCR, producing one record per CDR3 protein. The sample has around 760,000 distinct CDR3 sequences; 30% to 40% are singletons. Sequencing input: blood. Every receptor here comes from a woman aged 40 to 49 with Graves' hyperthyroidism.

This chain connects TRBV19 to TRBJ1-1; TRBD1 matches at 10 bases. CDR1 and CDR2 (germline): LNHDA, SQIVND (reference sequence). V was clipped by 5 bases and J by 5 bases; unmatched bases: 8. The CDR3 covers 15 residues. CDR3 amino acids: CASSARDRGGTEAFF. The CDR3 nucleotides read TGTGCCAGTAGTGCCCGGGACAGGGGAGGAACTGAAGCTTTCTTT.

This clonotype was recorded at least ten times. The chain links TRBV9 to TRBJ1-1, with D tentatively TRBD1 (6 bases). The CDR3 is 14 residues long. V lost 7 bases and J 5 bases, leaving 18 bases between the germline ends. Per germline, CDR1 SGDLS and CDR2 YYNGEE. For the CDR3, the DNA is TGTGCCAGCTCACTGAGGCCCAGGGGTACTGAAGCTTTCTTT. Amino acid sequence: CASSLRPRGTEAFF. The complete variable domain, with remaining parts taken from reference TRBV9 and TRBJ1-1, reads DSGVTQTPKHLITATGQRVTLRCSPRSGDLSVYWYQQSLDQGLQFLIQYYNGEERAKGNILERFSAQQFPDLHSELNLSSLELGDSALYFCASSLRPRGTEAFFGQGTRLTVV.

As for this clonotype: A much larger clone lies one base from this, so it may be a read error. The CDR3 coding sequence is TGCAGTACTAGAGGAGGGGTCTCCAATCAGCCCCAGCATTTT. Translating gives CSTRGGVSNQPQHF. The rearrangement uses TRBV20-1 and TRBJ1-5; D might be TRBD1 (5 bases). Germline lookup yields CDR1 DFQATT and CDR2 SNEGSKA (reference sequence). The CDR3 has 14 residues.

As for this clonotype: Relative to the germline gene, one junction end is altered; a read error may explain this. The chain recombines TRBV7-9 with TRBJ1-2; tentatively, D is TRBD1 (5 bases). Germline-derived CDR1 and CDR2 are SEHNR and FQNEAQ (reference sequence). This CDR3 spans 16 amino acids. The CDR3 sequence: CASSRPEGAANYGYTF. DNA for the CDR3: TGCGCCAGCAGCCGCCCCGAAGGGGCAGCAAACTATGGCTACACCTTC.

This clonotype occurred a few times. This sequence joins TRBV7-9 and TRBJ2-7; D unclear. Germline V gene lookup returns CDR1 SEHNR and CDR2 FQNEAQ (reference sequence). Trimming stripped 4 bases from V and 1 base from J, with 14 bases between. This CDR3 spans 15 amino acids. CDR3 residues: CASSCPVRTSYEQYF. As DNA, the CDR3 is TGTGCCAGCAGCTGCCCCGTGCGCACGTCCTACGAGCAGTACTTC.

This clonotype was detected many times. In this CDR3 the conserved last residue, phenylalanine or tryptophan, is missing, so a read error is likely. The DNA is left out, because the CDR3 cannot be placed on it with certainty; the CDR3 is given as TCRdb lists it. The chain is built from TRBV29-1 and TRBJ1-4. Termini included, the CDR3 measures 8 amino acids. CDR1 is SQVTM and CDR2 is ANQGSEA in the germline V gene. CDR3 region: CSVDGSYY.

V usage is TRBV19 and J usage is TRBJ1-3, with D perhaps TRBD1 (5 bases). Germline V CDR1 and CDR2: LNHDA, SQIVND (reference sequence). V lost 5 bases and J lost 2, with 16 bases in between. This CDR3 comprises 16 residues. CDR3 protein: CASSGGSGTAGNTIYF. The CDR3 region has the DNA TGTGCCAGTAGTGGGGGATCAGGGACGGCTGGAAACACCATATATTTT.